This T cell receptor beta chain was identified in a study of blood T cell repertoires in COVID-19. About the research overall: The United States, Italy and Spain provided the acute and convalescent COVID-19 samples.

Assay: immunoSEQ multiplex PCR; the TCRdb copy retains only in-frame clones and omits some. The sample lists under 350,000 clones, 83% occurring once. What was sequenced was peripheral blood. The source of this sequence is a woman between 45 and 65 years old who had recovered from COVID-19.

CDR3 DNA sequence: TGTGCCAGCAGCTTAGATCTTAGTAACTATGGCTACACCTTC. As protein: CASSLDLSNYGYTF. The chain joins TRBV11-2 to TRBJ1-2; no firm D call. The CDR3 runs 14 residues. V shed 0 bases and J shed 1 base, with 6 bases lying between them. Germline V gene sequence: CDR1 SGHAT, CDR2 FQNNGV.